This TCR beta chain emerged from a study of Graves' ophthalmopathy and Graves' hyperthyroidism. This CDR3 has 13 residues. V was trimmed by 4 bases and J by 5 bases, leaving 12 bases between them. Germline assignment: CDR1 SGHTA and CDR2 FQGNSA. Amplification of TCR beta CDR3 regions used RNA transcripts. An initial RT-PCR round employing HTBI primers preceded a second-round multiplex PCR. TCRdb ran MiXCR on the multiplex PCR reads and lists one entry per CDR3 protein. Here the sample spans about 500,000 distinct CDR3 sequences, around an eighth being singletons. PBMCs stemmed from 10 ml of fresh peripheral blood.

The rearrangement uses TRBV7-2 and TRBJ2-7, with D hard to call. Sequencing used blood. This TCR was sampled from a woman in her 30s with Graves' ophthalmopathy. In DNA form, the CDR3 reads TGTGCCAGCAGCTCCTCATGGCCCGACGAGCAGTACTTC. Amino acids: CASSSSWPDEQYF.